This T cell receptor beta chain is drawn from a study of CD8 T cells in Susac syndrome. The authors reverse transcribed about 0.45 to 1 ug RNA with random hexamers. TCRdb redid the calling of the immunoSEQ multiplex PCR reads with MiXCR, one entry per CDR3 protein. The table includes approximately 170,000 distinct CDR3 sequences, under 95% detected once. This receptor was obtained from a human donor in good health. The specimen was CD4+ T cells from PBMCs.

CDR3 amino acids: CASSNSGTGVDNEQFF. CDR3 in DNA: TGTGCCAGCAGCAACTCCGGGACAGGGGTAGACAATGAGCAGTTCTTC. V and J are TRBV2 and TRBJ2-1; 10 nucleotides agree with TRBD1. Trimming cost V 6 bases and J 5 bases; bases outside gene matches: 10. Germline loops: CDR1 SNHLY, CDR2 FYNNEI. The CDR3 totals 16 residues.